This TCR beta chain emerged from a study of human T cells and chemical hapten exposure. Indicated time point: healthy volunteer bleed at 2 weeks. Whole blood that had not been fractionated was the source of extracted total RNA. The study used a library that attached unique molecular identifiers to individual cDNA molecules. Original data processing: Individual samples carried between about 23,224 and 750,000 TCRs, with 95,638 as the median. TCRdb recomputed calls from the RACE reads with MiXCR, one row per CDR3 protein. TCRdb, rather than the study authors, made the V and J calls. The sample shows around 130,000 distinct CDR3 sequences, approximately 10% of them seen only once. This sequence originates from a male donor in good health. Some clones in this sample may be carry-over from other donors' samples. Sequencing input: whole blood.

The CDR3 DNA sequence: TGTGCCAGCAGTTTATCGGGGGATAGCAATCAGCCCCAGCATTTT. Translating it yields CASSLSGDSNQPQHF. The chain uses TRBV12-3 or TRBV12-4 and TRBJ1-5, with D possibly matching TRBD1 (5 bases). This CDR3 contains 15 residues. V lost 2 bases and J lost 0, with 8 bases in between.